The present TCR beta chain was sequenced within a study of shared T cell receptors in the human thymus (dated by TCRdb to about 2021). Describing the broader study: The study examined how self-reactive, shared T-cell receptor alpha chains are generated in the human thymus.

In the germline V gene, CDR1 corresponds to SGHVS and CDR2 to FQNEAQ. V is pruned by 5 bases and J by 2 bases, leaving 8 bases of the junction without a gene match. Including cysteine and phenylalanine, the CDR3 has 16 amino acids. Only the CDR3 DNA stays, 48 bases, in frame from base 1. Concerning this clone: Its antigen remains unidentified. Within one base of it there is no much larger clone, and no base qualities were kept.

Library generation was performed with the immunoSEQ multiplex PCR assay. Drawn from immuneACCESS, this table holds only the in-frame rearrangements with V and J called that TCRdb kept. Clones are partly lost; checked studies trace under half to an unresolved V gene and leave the rest unexplained. The sample yields 700,000 or so clones; 80% to 90% were counted once. The top ten hold about 0.0098% of the sample. These sequences were also reported in another study, on human thymus T cells. As that second paper reports: Immunologically healthy infants undergoing open corrective cardiac surgery for congenital heart defects in Finland were used as donors. The thymus tissue came from surgical resects taken out during corrective cardiac surgery. Usage of V and J gene segments appeared to be biased in both the thymic and the peripheral blood repertoires. According to the related research, thymic TCR repertoires were highly overlapping among unrelated individuals. The study characterized TCR alpha and beta repertoires from under 10 infant thymus samples and a few related peripheral blood samples. Donor ages ranged from about 6 to 244 days, and the cohort comprised six or seven male and a couple of female infants. Thymocytes were mechanically released from the tissue and were stored as pellets of roughly 10-34 million cells at -70 degrees C. Genomic DNA was extracted from frozen cell pellets with a QIAsymphony instrument. The immunoSEQ multiplex PCR assay was used to amplify the TCRB and TCRAD loci from a standardized amount of quality-controlled genomic DNA. Amplicons spanned the V(D)J region at a length sufficient to cover the CDR3 and identify V and J genes. The commercial immunoSEQ service was used to sequence amplicons on an Illumina platform. Primer bias and sequencing errors were corrected as previously described, and TCRAD and TCRB were defined on the basis of the IMGT database. Analysis of the repertoires was done with immunoSEQ Analyzer 3.0 and VDJTools and included basic statistics, V/J segment usage, diversity estimates, rarefaction and pairwise overlap. Diversity was estimated with Chao1, ChaoE, Efron-Thisted, Shannon and inverse Simpson indices, and also on datasets down-sampled to the smallest sample. For repertoire overlap, CDR3 nucleotide sequence, V gene and J gene had to match strictly, and clustering was done by Jaccard-based multidimensional scaling. Thymus samples yielded on average approximately 800,000 unique TCRB clonotypes, compared with 65,000 to 100,000 from blood samples.

The V and J genes are TRBV7-8 and TRBJ2-3; TRBD2 agrees with 9 junctional bases. Sequences were obtained from thymocytes. This receptor was obtained from a girl less than two years old with a congenital heart defect. Donor details come from another sample of the same person, matched by shared clones. CDR3 reads: CASSHTTSGFTDTQYF. At the DNA level, the sequence is TGTGCCAGCAGCCACACGACTAGCGGTTTCACAGATACGCAGTATTTT. The entire variable domain, with the stretches around the CDR3 drawn from the reference TRBV7-8 and TRBJ2-3 proteins, is GAGVSQSPRYKVAKRGQDVALRCDPISGHVSLFWYQQALGQGPEFLTYFQNEAQLDKSGLPSDRFFAERPEGSVSTLKIQRTQQEDSAVYLCASSHTTSGFTDTQYFGPGTRLTVL.